These T cell receptor beta chains were read from a single sample in a study of high-grade serous ovarian cancer treatment subgroups. The table came from immunoSEQ multiplex PCR; TCRdb's copy has only in-frame clones and leaves some out. The sample holds approximately 17,000 clones, 73% seen once. Sequenced input: tumor tissue. The receptors were sampled from a human donor with high-grade serous ovarian cancer. Each CDR3 is given with its conserved first and last residue. Fields, in order: J gene, V gene, D gene, clone size, CDR3 DNA, CDR3 protein. The D gene is left open where the match is weak. For some rows the clone size is stated as once, few or many, or as a class when expanded; others skip it.

>TRBJ1-1|TRBV11-3|.|.
TGTGCCAGCAGCAAAGGACATTCGAACACTGAAGCTTTCTTT
CASSKGHSNTEAFF
>TRBJ2-2|TRBV11-2|.|once
TGTGCCAGCAGATATACAGGTCGGAACACCGGGGAGCTGTTTTTT
CASRYTGRNTGELFF
>TRBJ1-2|TRBV5-1|.|.
TGCGCCAGCCAAAATGGGGATGGCTACACCTTC
CASQNGDGYTF
>TRBJ2-1|TRBV12-5|TRBD1|.
TGTGCTAGTGGTTTGGTGGTAGGGGGCAGGGGGCTAAACAATGAGCAGTTCTTC
CASGLVVGGRGLNNEQFF
>TRBJ1-3|TRBV6-1|.|.
TGTGCCAGCAGAGAATGGGCAGGAGCTGGAAACACCATATATTTT
CASREWAGAGNTIYF
>TRBJ2-3|TRBV2|.|large
TGTGCCAGCAGGGGGACAGATACGCAGTATTTT
CASRGTDTQYF
>TRBJ1-5|TRBV19|TRBD1|few
TGTGCCAGTAGTACCCTGGGTCAGGGGGCGGGTCAGCCCCAGCATTTT
CASSTLGQGAGQPQHF
>TRBJ1-4|TRBV6-5|.|.
TGTGCCAGCAGTTACTCAGGGAATGAAAAACTGTTTTTT
CASSYSGNEKLFF
>TRBJ2-3|TRBV7-3|.|few
TGTGCCAGCGCGGATGGGATGACAGATACGCAGTATTTT
CASADGMTDTQYF
>TRBJ2-7|TRBV6-6|.|.
TGTGCCAGCAAGTCCGGTGGGGGCCACGAGCAGTACTTC
CASKSGGGHEQYF
>TRBJ1-4|TRBV5-8|.|.
TGTGCCAGCAGCTTGTGGGAGGAGGAAAAACTGTTTTTT
CASSLWEEEKLFF
>TRBJ2-2|TRBV5-3|.|.
TGTGCCAGAAGCCTCCTTGGAGGGGTCCCCTTCCCACCGCTGTTTTTT
CARSLLGGVPFPPLFF
>TRBJ2-7|TRBV6-1|.|.
TGTGCCAGCAGCCTGGACAGTGAATCACACGAGCAGTACTTC
CASSLDSESHEQYF
>TRBJ2-5|TRBV14|.|.
TGTGCCAGCAGCCAAGACGGGGGCTACCAAGAGACCCAGTACTTC
CASSQDGGYQETQYF
>TRBJ1-2|TRBV9|.|once
TGTGCCAGCAGCGGGGGGGGGCGCGATGGCTACACCTTC
CASSGGGRDGYTF
>TRBJ2-7|TRBV14|.|.
TGTGCCAGCAGCCCCGGGGCTGCCTACGAGCAGTACTTC
CASSPGAAYEQYF
>TRBJ2-1|TRBV19|.|once
TGTGCCAGTAGTATGTTCTGGGACTCCTACAATGAGCAGTTCTTC
CASSMFWDSYNEQFF
>TRBJ2-7|TRBV6-6|.|.
TGTGCCAGCACCCACGGGGGCGGGGCGAGCTCCTACGAGCAGTACTTC
CASTHGGGASSYEQYF
>TRBJ2-3|TRBV28|TRBD1|.
TGTGCCAGCAGCGAGACAGGGTCTAGCACAGATACGCAGTATTTT
CASSETGSSTDTQYF
>TRBJ1-2|TRBV9|.|.
TGTGCCAGCAGCGCCCCCCAGGTTGGGTATGGCTACACCTTC
CASSAPQVGYGYTF
>TRBJ1-2|TRBV11-3|.|.
TGTGCCAGCAGCCTCACGGGCCCCTATGGCTACACCTTC
CASSLTGPYGYTF
>TRBJ2-1|TRBV2|.|.
TGTGCCAGCAGGGCAGGGGAGTTTGAGTTTAGGAATGAGCAGTTCTTC
CASRAGEFEFRNEQFF
>TRBJ1-4|TRBV28|.|.
TGTGCCAGCAGTTTCACACGGGCTAATGAAAAACTGTTTTTT
CASSFTRANEKLFF
>TRBJ1-4|TRBV5-4|.|few
TGTGCCAGCAGCCCTGGAGGCCAGGGAAAAGAAAAACTGTTTTTT
CASSPGGQGKEKLFF
>TRBJ2-3|TRBV11-2|TRBD1|few
TGTGCCAGCAGCTCGACAGGGGGCAAGGTAGATACGCAGTATTTT
CASSSTGGKVDTQYF
>TRBJ1-4|TRBV4-3|TRBD1|.
TGCGCCAGCAGCCAAGAGAGTGTAGGGGGCGACGGTGAAAAACTGTTTTTT
CASSQESVGGDGEKLFF
>TRBJ1-3|TRBV30|TRBD1|.
TGTGCCTGGAGCCCCTATGACAGGGATGAAAACACCATATATTTT
CAWSPYDRDENTIYF
>TRBJ1-2|TRBV6-5|TRBD1|few
TGTGCCAGCAGTTACGGGACAGGCCACTATGGCTACACCTTC
CASSYGTGHYGYTF
>TRBJ2-2|TRBV5-8|.|.
TGTGCCAGCAGCCGTTACGGGGCGAACACCGGGGAGCTGTTTTTT
CASSRYGANTGELFF
>TRBJ1-2|TRBV28|.|.
TGTGCCAGCAGGACACAGGGAACTAACTATGGCTACACCTTC
CASRTQGTNYGYTF
>TRBJ1-2|TRBV29-1|.|few
TGCAGCGTTGAACCCAGATCCACAGCGAGCTATGGCTACACCTTC
CSVEPRSTASYGYTF
>TRBJ2-1|TRBV5-1|TRBD1|.
TGCGCCAGCAGCTTGGGGGACAGTAACAATGAGCAGTTCTTC
CASSLGDSNNEQFF
>TRBJ2-7|TRBV10-3|TRBD1|.
TGTGCCACCCGACAGGGCTACGAGCAGTACTTC
CATRQGYEQYF
>TRBJ2-3|TRBV6-6|TRBD1|.
TGTGCCAGCAGTAACACAGGGGGCACAGATACGCAGTATTTT
CASSNTGGTDTQYF
>TRBJ1-1|TRBV15|.|.
TGTGCCACCAGCAGAGGAGGCTGGAACACTGAAGCTTTCTTT
CATSRGGWNTEAFF
>TRBJ2-7|TRBV7-3|TRBD1|.
TGTGCCAGCAGTCCCCAACCCGGGACAGGGTTCCACGAGCAGTACTTC
CASSPQPGTGFHEQYF
>TRBJ1-5|TRBV7-2|TRBD1|.
TGTGCCAGCAGCGCTCTAACCGGGACAGGGGACCATAGCAATCAGCCCCAGCATTTT
CASSALTGTGDHSNQPQHF
>TRBJ2-3|TRBV7-2|.|.
TGTGCCAGCAGCACCGGCGGTGCGCAGTATTTT
CASSTGGAQYF
>TRBJ1-2|TRBV11-2|.|.
TGTGCCAGCAGCTTAGGGAGGACAACCCTTAACTATGGCTACACCTTC
CASSLGRTTLNYGYTF
>TRBJ2-3|TRBV6-5|.|.
TGTGCCAGCACCACCCGAGGGAGCACAGATACGCAGTATTTT
CASTTRGSTDTQYF
>TRBJ2-1|TRBV7-2|TRBD2|.
TGTGCCAGCAGCTTACGAGGCGACAAGCGGGGGCCGGGCCATGAGCAGTTCTTC
CASSLRGDKRGPGHEQFF
>TRBJ1-1|TRBV5-1|.|.
TGCGCCAGCAGCTTAACTACAGGGAGAGGAGCTGAAGCTTTCTTT
CASSLTTGRGAEAFF
>TRBJ2-3|TRBV7-2|TRBD2|.
TGTGCCAGCAGCTTAGCGGGGGGGGGACGAGATACGCAGTATTTT
CASSLAGGGRDTQYF
>TRBJ2-3|TRBV2|TRBD1|few
TGTGCCAGCAGTTCCGGACAGGGTGTCGATACGCAGTATTTT
CASSSGQGVDTQYF
>TRBJ1-3|TRBV7-2|TRBD1|.
TGTGCCAGCAGCCCCAAGACAGGGCGCTCTGGAAACACCATATATTTT
CASSPKTGRSGNTIYF
>TRBJ1-1|TRBV7-2|.|.
TGTGCCAGCAGCTTATCCAGGGATACTGAAGCTTTCTTT
CASSLSRDTEAFF
>TRBJ2-2|TRBV6-5|TRBD1|.
TGTGCCAGCAATGACAGGGGGGGGAACACCGGGGAGCTGTTTTTT
CASNDRGGNTGELFF
>TRBJ2-3|TRBV2|.|.
TGTGCCAGCAGAATGAAGCACCCTGAAGGCACAGATACGCAGTATTTT
CASRMKHPEGTDTQYF
>TRBJ1-6|TRBV28|.|few
TGTGCCAGCAGACGTCCGGGAGCCGGTTACTCACCCCTCCACTTT
CASRRPGAGYSPLHF
>TRBJ1-2|TRBV6-5|TRBD1|.
TGTGCCAGCAGTAACCCGACAGGGACCAACTATGGCTACACCTTC
CASSNPTGTNYGYTF
>TRBJ2-3|TRBV5-3|TRBD1|.
TGTGCCAGAAGCACCTCCAGGGGGCGAAAAGTCACAGATACGCAGTATTTT
CARSTSRGRKVTDTQYF
>TRBJ2-3|TRBV9|TRBD1|.
TGTGCCAGCAGCGAATCCGGGACAGGGAACACAGATACGCAGTATTTT
CASSESGTGNTDTQYF
>TRBJ1-1|TRBV5-8|.|.
TGTGCCAGCAGCTTGGCCGGGCTTGAAGCTTTCTTT
CASSLAGLEAFF
>TRBJ2-5|TRBV19|TRBD2|.
TGTGCCAGTAGTATCGGGGGGGCAGGGGAGACCCAGTACTTC
CASSIGGAGETQYF
>TRBJ2-4|TRBV7-2|TRBD2|few
TGTGCCAGCAGCTTGGAAGGACTAGTTATATACTTC
CASSLEGLVIYF
>TRBJ1-4|TRBV7-2|.|.
TGTGCCAGCAGCTTTTCTTCTGGGAATGAAAAACTGTTTTTT
CASSFSSGNEKLFF
>TRBJ1-4|TRBV7-2|TRBD1|.
TGTGCCAGCAGAGAAAACAGGGGCGCAGCTGAAAAACTGTTTTTT
CASRENRGAAEKLFF
>TRBJ1-4|TRBV18|.|.
TGTGCCAGCTCACCACAGGTACAAAATGGTGAAAAACTGTTTTTT
CASSPQVQNGEKLFF
>TRBJ2-1|TRBV5-4|.|.
TGTGCCAGCAGCTTGGATCTAGATCCGGGTGAGCAGTTCTTC
CASSLDLDPGEQFF
>TRBJ2-5|TRBV19|.|.
TGTGCCAGTAGTCTCCGATCGTTCCAAGAGACCCAGTACTTC
CASSLRSFQETQYF